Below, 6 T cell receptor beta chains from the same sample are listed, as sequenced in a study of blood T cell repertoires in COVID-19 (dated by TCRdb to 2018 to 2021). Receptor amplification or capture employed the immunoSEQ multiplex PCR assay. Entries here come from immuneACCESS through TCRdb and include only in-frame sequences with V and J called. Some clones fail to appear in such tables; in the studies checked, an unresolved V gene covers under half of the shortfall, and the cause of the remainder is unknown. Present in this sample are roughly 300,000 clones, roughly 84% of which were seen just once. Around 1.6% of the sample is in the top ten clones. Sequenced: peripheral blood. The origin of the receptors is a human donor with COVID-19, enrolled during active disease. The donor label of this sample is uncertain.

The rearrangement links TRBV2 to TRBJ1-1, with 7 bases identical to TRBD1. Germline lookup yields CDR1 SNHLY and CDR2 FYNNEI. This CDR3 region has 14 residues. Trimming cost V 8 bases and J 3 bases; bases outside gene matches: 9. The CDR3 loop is CASVFQGGYTEAFF. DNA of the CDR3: TGTGCCAGCGTTTTTCAGGGGGGATACACTGAAGCTTTCTTT.

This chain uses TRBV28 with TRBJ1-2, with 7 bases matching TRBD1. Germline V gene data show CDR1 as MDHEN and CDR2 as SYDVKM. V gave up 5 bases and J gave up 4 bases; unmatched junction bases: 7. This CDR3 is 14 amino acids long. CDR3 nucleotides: TGTGCCAGCAGTCTCGCAGACAGGGTCTATGGCTACACCTTC. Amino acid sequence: CASSLADRVYGYTF.

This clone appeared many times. In DNA form, the CDR3 reads TGCAGTGCTAGCCTTCTTTCCGAGCAGTACTTC. It specifies CSASLLSEQYF. The J gene is TRBJ2-7, the V gene TRBV20-1; D is unresolved. Trimming removed 3 bases from V and 6 bases from J, with 9 bases in between. The CDR3 contains 11 residues. Germline V CDR1 and CDR2: DFQATT, SNEGSKA (reference sequence).

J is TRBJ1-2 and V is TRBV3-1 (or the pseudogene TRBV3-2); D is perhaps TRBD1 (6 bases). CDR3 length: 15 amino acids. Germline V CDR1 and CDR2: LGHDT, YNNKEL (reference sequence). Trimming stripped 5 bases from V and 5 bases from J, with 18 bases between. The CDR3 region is CASSALTGSGYGYTF. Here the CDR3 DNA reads TGTGCCAGCAGCGCGCTAACAGGGTCGGGATATGGCTACACCTTC.

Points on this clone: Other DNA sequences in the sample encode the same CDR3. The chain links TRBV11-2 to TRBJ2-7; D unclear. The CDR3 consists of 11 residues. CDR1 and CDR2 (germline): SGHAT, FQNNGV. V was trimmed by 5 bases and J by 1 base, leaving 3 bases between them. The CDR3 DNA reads TGTGCCAGCAGCCCGTCCTACGAGCAGTACTTC. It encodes CASSPSYEQYF.

Written as DNA, the CDR3 is TGTGCCAGCAGGGCCGGCAATCAGCCCCAGCATTTT. Its translation is CASRAGNQPQHF. The chain combines TRBV27 with TRBJ1-5; D ambiguous. There are 12 residues in the CDR3. Germline assignment: CDR1 MNHEY and CDR2 SMNVEV (reference sequence). Trimming shortened V by 6 bases and J by 2 bases, and 5 bases separated the two germline ends.